This T cell receptor beta chain was documented in a study of cytomegalovirus exposure and HLA in healthy donors. PCR was performed using 60 Vbeta and 13 Jbeta primers. Repertoires were generated with immunoSEQ multiplex PCR, while TCRdb's copy carries only in-frame clones and drops some. The sample lists fewer than 250,000 clones, roughly 80% occurring once. The study, taken as a whole, reports: DRB1 had the most TCR associations and HLA-C the fewest, a later analysis found, with rates varying by HLA locus. It was likely that a cluster of highly shared sequence variants was a sequencing artifact.

In the case of this clone: Its antigen remains unidentified.

The specimen was PBMCs. The TCR originated in a man between 40 and 49 years old in good health and CMV-seropositive.

CDR3 loop: CASSPGTGVRETQYF. The CDR3 coding sequence is TGTGCCAGCTCACCCGGGACAGGGGTCCGAGAGACCCAGTACTTC. The V and J genes are TRBV18 and TRBJ2-5; 10 bases are shared with TRBD1. The CDR3 has 15 residues. V was pared by 3 bases and J by 4 bases, with 5 bases of the junction left unmatched. Germline CDR1 KGHSH, CDR2 LQKENI.